The source of this T cell receptor (beta chain) is a study of long-term antiretroviral therapy in people with HIV. Study results and limitations: CDR3 lengths in HIV samples spanned a narrower range than controls.

CDR3 length: 13 residues. Germline V gene sequence: CDR1 LNHDA, CDR2 SQIVND (reference sequence). Trimming left V 3 bases short and J 7 bases short, with 10 bases between. This clone was detected only a few times. Its antigen is not identified. At survey level, the immunoSEQ assay was run in its v3.0 version. TCRdb's copy holds only in-frame clones and misses some; the assay was immunoSEQ multiplex PCR. The table records about 25,000 clones, around 82% of them present only once. The rearrangement links TRBV19 to TRBJ1-5, with D perhaps TRBD1 (5 bases). The receptor was isolated from a middle-aged woman with HIV. This sample comprised unsorted PBMCs, obtained 0.5 years after starting antiretroviral therapy. The CDR3 protein is CASSMGDYQPQHF. In DNA, the CDR3 is TGTGCCAGTAGTATGGGGGATTACCAGCCCCAGCATTTT.